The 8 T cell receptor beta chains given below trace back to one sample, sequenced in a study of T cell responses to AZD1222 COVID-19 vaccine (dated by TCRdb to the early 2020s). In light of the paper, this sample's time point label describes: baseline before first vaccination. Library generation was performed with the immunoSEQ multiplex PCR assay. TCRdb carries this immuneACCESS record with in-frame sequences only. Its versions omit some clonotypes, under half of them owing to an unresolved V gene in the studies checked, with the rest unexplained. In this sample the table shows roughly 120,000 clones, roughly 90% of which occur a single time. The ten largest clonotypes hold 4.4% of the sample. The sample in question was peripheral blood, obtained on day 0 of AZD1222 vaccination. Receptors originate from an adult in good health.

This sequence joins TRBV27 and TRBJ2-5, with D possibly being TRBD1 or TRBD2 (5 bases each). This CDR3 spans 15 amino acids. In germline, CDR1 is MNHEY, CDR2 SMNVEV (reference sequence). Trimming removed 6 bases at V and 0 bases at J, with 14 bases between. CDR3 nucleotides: TGTGCCAGCAGAATGATCGGGACGAACCAAGAGACCCAGTACTTC. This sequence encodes CASRMIGTNQETQYF.

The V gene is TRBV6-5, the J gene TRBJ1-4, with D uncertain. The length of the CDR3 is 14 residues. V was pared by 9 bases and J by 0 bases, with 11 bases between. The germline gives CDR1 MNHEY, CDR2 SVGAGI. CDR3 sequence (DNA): TGTGCCAGTGGCCTGACGGCAACTAATGAAAAACTGTTTTTT. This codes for CASGLTATNEKLFF.

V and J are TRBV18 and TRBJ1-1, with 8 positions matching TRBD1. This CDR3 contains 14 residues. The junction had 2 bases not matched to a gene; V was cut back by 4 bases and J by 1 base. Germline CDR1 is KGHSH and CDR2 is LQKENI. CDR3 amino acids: CASSLDRANTEAFF. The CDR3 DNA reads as TGTGCCAGCTCACTGGACAGGGCGAACACTGAAGCTTTCTTT.

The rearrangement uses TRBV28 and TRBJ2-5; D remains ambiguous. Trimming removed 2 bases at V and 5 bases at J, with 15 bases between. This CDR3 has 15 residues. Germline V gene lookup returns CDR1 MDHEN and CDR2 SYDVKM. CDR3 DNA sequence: TGTGCCAGCAGTTTAGTTAGACCATACGAGGAGACCCAGTACTTC. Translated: CASSLVRPYEETQYF.

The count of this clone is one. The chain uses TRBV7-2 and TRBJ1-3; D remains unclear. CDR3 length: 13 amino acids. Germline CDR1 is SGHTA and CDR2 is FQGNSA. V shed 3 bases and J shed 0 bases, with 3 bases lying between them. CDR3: CASSFGSGNTIYF. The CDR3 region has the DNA TGTGCCAGCAGCTTCGGCTCTGGAAACACCATATATTTT.

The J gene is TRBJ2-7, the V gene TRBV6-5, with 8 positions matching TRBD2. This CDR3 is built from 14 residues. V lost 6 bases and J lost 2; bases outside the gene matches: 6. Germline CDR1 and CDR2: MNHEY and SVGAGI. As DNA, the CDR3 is TGTGCCAGCAGGGTAGCGGGAATCACCTACGAGCAGTACTTC. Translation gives CASRVAGITYEQYF.

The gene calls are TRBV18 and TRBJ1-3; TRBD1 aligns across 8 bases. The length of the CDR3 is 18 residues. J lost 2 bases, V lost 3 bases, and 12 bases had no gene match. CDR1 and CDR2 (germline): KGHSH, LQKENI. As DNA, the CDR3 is TGTGCCAGCTCACCTAACCGATTGCAGGGGGCGGCTGGAAACACCATATATTTT. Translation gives CASSPNRLQGAAGNTIYF.

The DNA of the CDR3 is TGCAGCGTGGTGGTGGAGACCCAGTACTTC. Amino acids: CSVVVETQYF. The gene calls are TRBV29-1 and TRBJ2-5; D gene unclear. The CDR3 is 10 amino acids. In germline, CDR1 is SQVTM, CDR2 ANQGSEA. V was clipped by 6 bases and J by 5 bases, with 7 bases between them.